The 30 T cell receptor beta chains reported below all come from one sample, sequenced in a study of beta chain features in type 1 diabetes. Reverse transcribing all isolated RNA meant expressed TCRB transcripts were sequenced. Clones were read by immunoSEQ multiplex PCR, and TCRdb kept only the in-frame ones, dropping some. The repertoire has fewer than 110,000 clones, 28% of them found once; the top ten carry approximately 0.5%. Study-wide findings and caveats: In all four CD4+ subsets, TCRB CDR3 length was significantly, moderately reduced in type 1 diabetes.

No antigen has been identified for these receptors. Source material: central memory CD4+ T cells from blood. The source of these receptors is a woman between 18 and 29 years old with type 1 diabetes.

V usage is TRBV28 and J usage is TRBJ2-1; TRBD2 agrees at 7 bases. The CDR3 spans 16 residues. The junction had 7 bases not matched to a gene; V was cut back by 2 bases and J by 3 bases. Per germline, CDR1 MDHEN and CDR2 SYDVKM. The CDR3 reads CASSLITSAGYNEQFF. CDR3 DNA: TGTGCCAGCAGTTTAATTACTAGCGCGGGCTACAATGAGCAGTTCTTC.

The chain joins TRBV18 to TRBJ2-1; tentative D call: TRBD2 (5 bases). The CDR3 contains 12 residues. Germline V gives CDR1 KGHSH, CDR2 LQKENI. Trimming stripped 3 bases from V and 13 bases from J, with 13 bases between. CDR3 protein: CASSPTKGEQFF. The CDR3, as DNA: TGTGCCAGCTCACCGACTAAGGGTGAACAGTTCTTC.

This sequence joins TRBV18 and TRBJ1-2, with TRBD1 as a possible D gene (5 bases). CDR3 length: 17 amino acids. Germline V lookup: CDR1 KGHSH, CDR2 LQKENI. The V gene lost 0 bases and the J gene lost 0 bases, with 14 bases spanning the gap. The CDR3 nucleotides are TGTGCCAGCTCACCACCTTATGTGGGGCCCTCTAACTATGGCTACACCTTC. Amino acids: CASSPPYVGPSNYGYTF.

This clone has just a few counts. The chain recombines TRBV14 with TRBJ1-5; D not resolved. The germline V and J ends were trimmed by 1 base and 0 bases, with 7 bases remaining between them. Germline V gives CDR1 SGHDN, CDR2 FVKESK. This CDR3 is built from 15 residues. CDR3 sequence: CASSQAGNSNQPQHF. The CDR3 nucleotides read TGTGCCAGCAGCCAAGCGGGGAATAGCAATCAGCCCCAGCATTTT.

The CDR3 nucleotides read TGTGCCAGCAGGGACAGGGGAGGGTCTCCTGGGGCCAACGTCCTGACTTTC. Protein product: CASRDRGGSPGANVLTF. This chain links TRBV7-3 with TRBJ2-6, with TRBD1 identical over 9 bases. Germline V CDR1 and CDR2: SGHTA, FQGTGA. This CDR3 is built from 17 residues. Losses at the gene ends were 6 bases for V and 2 bases for J; bases not matched to a gene: 8.

The sample holds a few counts of this clone. The chain employs TRBV2 and TRBJ2-7; TRBD1 aligns across 7 bases. This CDR3 has 13 amino acids. Germline V gives CDR1 SNHLY, CDR2 FYNNEI. V dropped 4 bases and J dropped 6; count of bases not matched to a gene: 6. For the CDR3, the DNA is TGTGCCAGCAGTGGGGACAGCTTAACCGAGCAGTACTTC. The encoded protein is CASSGDSLTEQYF. Complete variable domain (other parts from reference TRBV2 and TRBJ2-7): EPEVTQTPSHQVTQMGQEVILRCVPISNHLYFYWYRQILGQKVEFLVSFYNNEISEKSEIFDDQFSVERPDGSNFTLKIRSTKLEDSAMYFCASSGDSLTEQYFGPGTRLTVT.

The CDR3 nucleotides read TGTGCCAGCAGCTTGGGGACTACAAGCACAGATACGCAGTATTTT. Translated: CASSLGTTSTDTQYF. The rearrangement links TRBV7-7 to TRBJ2-3; 7 positions agree with TRBD2. Germline V gene lookup returns CDR1 SSHAT and CDR2 FNYEAQ (reference sequence). The CDR3 extends over 15 amino acids. Trimming removed 3 bases from V and 0 bases from J; junction bases left unmatched: 3.

This clone turned up a few times. The V and J genes are TRBV4-3 and TRBJ2-2; D unclear. V lost 1 base and J lost 2, with 8 bases in between. The V gene's germline CDR1 is LGHNA and CDR2 YSLEER. This CDR3 comprises 15 residues. Here the CDR3 DNA reads TGCGCCAGCAGCCAAGTTGGCCTCAACACCGGGGAGCTGTTTTTT. Translated: CASSQVGLNTGELFF.

In its sample, this clone was seen once. J is TRBJ1-4 and V is TRBV4-3; tentatively, D is TRBD1 (5 bases). Germline V gives CDR1 LGHNA, CDR2 YSLEER. The CDR3 is 15 amino acids. Deletions cut 0 bases from V and 7 bases from J, with 12 bases between. Here the CDR3 DNA reads TGCGCCAGCAGCCAAGAGGTTCGGGGGGGTGAAAAACTGTTTTTT. As protein: CASSQEVRGGEKLFF.

In regard to this clone: Other DNA sequences of this sample code for an identical CDR3. The V and J genes are TRBV11-2 and TRBJ1-1; possible D gene TRBD1, 6 bases. The CDR3 is 14 residues long. The germline V gene encodes CDR1 SGHAT and CDR2 FQNNGV. The V and J ends lost 1 base and 5 bases respectively, with 11 bases between them. The CDR3: CASSLVGGGTEAFF. CDR3 coding DNA: TGTGCCAGCAGCTTAGTTGGGGGCGGAACTGAAGCTTTCTTT.

This rearrangement joins TRBV4-3 to TRBJ1-4, with 8 bases lining up with TRBD1. Germline V CDR1 and CDR2: LGHNA, YSLEER. J gave up 5 bases and V 3 bases, and 17 bases lay outside the gene matches. The CDR3 covers 19 residues. The CDR3: CASSQGSDATGGRNEKLFF. The CDR3 region has the DNA TGCGCCAGCAGCCAGGGTTCGGATGCAACAGGGGGTAGGAATGAAAAACTGTTTTTT.

This clone appeared a few times. V usage is TRBV14 and J usage is TRBJ2-5, with TRBD2 matching over 12 bases. With V trimmed by 1 base and J by 5 bases, 2 bases remained unmatched. This CDR3 has 15 residues. CDR1 is SGHDN and CDR2 is FVKESK in the germline V gene. The CDR3 sequence is CASSQGLAGVETQYF. In DNA form, the CDR3 reads TGTGCCAGCAGCCAAGGACTAGCGGGAGTGGAGACCCAGTACTTC.

Only a few counts were recorded for this clone. The rearrangement joins TRBV19 to TRBJ2-4; D might be TRBD2 (6 bases). The CDR3 has 20 residues. In germline, CDR1 is LNHDA, CDR2 SQIVND (reference sequence). Trimming pared 10 bases from V and 0 bases from J, leaving 31 bases between. The CDR3 spells CATKGSLGGIGPLAKNIQYF. The CDR3 DNA is TGTGCCACTAAGGGGTCTTTGGGGGGAATCGGGCCCTTAGCCAAAAACATTCAGTACTTC.

The rearrangement uses TRBV9 and TRBJ2-3; 8 nucleotides align to TRBD2. This CDR3 is built from 13 residues. V shed 8 bases and J 0 bases; nucleotides not matched to a gene: 2. Germline values: CDR1 SGDLS, CDR2 YYNGEE. The CDR3, as DNA: TGTGCCAGTTCTAGCGGGAGCACAGATACGCAGTATTTT. Translating it yields CASSSGSTDTQYF.

This clone was observed a few times. The V gene is TRBV7-9, the J gene TRBJ2-7; a possible D gene is TRBD1 (6 bases). CDR3 length: 16 residues. V was shortened by 0 bases and J by 3 bases, with 15 bases between the two germline ends. Germline V lookup: CDR1 SEHNR, CDR2 FQNEAQ (reference sequence). The CDR3 sequence: CASSLAGAELYYEQYF. The DNA of the CDR3 is TGTGCCAGCAGCTTAGCGGGGGCAGAACTATACTACGAGCAGTACTTC.

The chain recombines TRBV4-2 with TRBJ2-1; 14 bases fit TRBD2. V lost 5 bases, J lost 6 bases, and 12 bases stayed unmatched. Germline V gene data show CDR1 as LGHNA and CDR2 as YNFKEQ. The CDR3 runs to 18 residues. Written as DNA, the CDR3 is TGTGCCAGCAGCTCCCAAGTCGGACTAGCGGGAGGCGTCAATGAGCAGTTCTTC. Protein product: CASSSQVGLAGGVNEQFF.

This clone was found a few times. This sequence joins TRBV5-4 and TRBJ2-2, with 7 bases that match TRBD2. Trimming at V came to 3 bases and at J to 6 bases, leaving 2 bases not matched to a gene. This CDR3 is 13 amino acids long. Germline V gene data show CDR1 as SGHNT and CDR2 as YYREEE (reference sequence). The CDR3 loop is CASSSAGAGELFF. The CDR3 DNA sequence: TGTGCCAGCAGCTCTGCGGGGGCCGGGGAGCTGTTTTTT.

The V and J genes are TRBV14 and TRBJ2-7; 10 bases agree with TRBD1. The germline V gene encodes CDR1 SGHDN and CDR2 FVKESK. CDR3 length: 13 amino acids. V trimming: 9 bases; J trimming: 5 bases; junction bases outside the gene matches: 7. This CDR3 is CARTGTGVHEQYV. The CDR3 region has the DNA TGTGCCAGAACCGGGACAGGGGTCCACGAGCAGTACGTC.

V gene TRBV7-9 combines with J gene TRBJ2-5; D might be TRBD2 (6 bases). CDR3 length: 15 amino acids. Germline V gene lookup returns CDR1 SEHNR and CDR2 FQNEAQ (reference sequence). V lost 1 base and J lost 4, with 13 bases in between. CDR3 sequence (DNA): TGTGCCAGCAGCTTAGGTGGGAGGAAGGGAGAGACCCAGTACTTC. This codes for CASSLGGRKGETQYF.

This chain connects TRBV25-1 to TRBJ1-2, with D unclear. Germline lookup yields CDR1 MGHDK and CDR2 SYGVNS. The V and J ends lost 4 bases and 1 base respectively, with 7 bases between them. This CDR3 spans 13 amino acids. As DNA, the CDR3 is TGTGCCAGCAGTGTACAAGTTAACTATGGCTACACCTTC. As protein: CASSVQVNYGYTF.

There are a few counts of this clone. The chain combines TRBV7-9 with TRBJ2-1; the D is unclear. Germline-derived CDR1 and CDR2 are SEHNR and FQNEAQ (reference sequence). The CDR3 has 15 residues. V was pared by 6 bases and J by 8 bases, with 20 bases between. In DNA, the CDR3 is TGTGCCAGCAGTTACCGTTTTTTGAGTAGAGATGAGCAGTTCTTC. It encodes CASSYRFLSRDEQFF.

This clone was detected a few times. The chain employs TRBV28 and TRBJ2-7; 14 nucleotides agree with TRBD2. This CDR3 comprises 16 residues. CDR1 is MDHEN and CDR2 is SYDVKM in the germline V gene. The ends lost 5 bases at V and 4 bases at J; junction bases unmatched: 7. CDR3 DNA: TGTGCCAGCAGTCCACCCGGGACTAGCGGGAGTTACGAGCAGTACGTC. Encoded protein: CASSPPGTSGSYEQYV.

Many counts were recorded for this clone. The rearrangement joins TRBV5-6 to TRBJ2-3; tentatively, D is TRBD1 (6 bases). From germline, CDR1 is SGHDT and CDR2 YYEEEE. The CDR3 runs 14 residues. Trimming took off 4 bases at V and 2 bases at J, with 11 bases between the two ends. CDR3 in amino acids: CASSAQGSTDTQYF. CDR3 bases: TGTGCCAGCAGCGCACAGGGATCCACAGATACGCAGTATTTT. Using reference TRBV5-6 and TRBJ2-3 for the parts outside the CDR3, the full variable domain is DAGVTQSPTHLIKTRGQQVTLRCSPKSGHDTVSWYQQALGQGPQFIFQYYEEEERQRGNFPDRFSGHQFPNYSSELNVNALLLGDSALYLCASSAQGSTDTQYFGPGTRLTVL.

The chain recombines TRBV27 with TRBJ2-2; perhaps TRBD1 as D (5 bases). The CDR3 is 14 amino acids. Germline CDR1 and CDR2: MNHEY and SMNVEV (reference sequence). Deletions cut 3 bases from V and 4 bases from J, with 9 bases between. The CDR3 region is CASSFAGLTGELFF. The CDR3 region has the DNA TGTGCCAGCAGTTTTGCAGGGCTCACCGGGGAGCTGTTTTTT.

This clone was observed a handful of times. The chain has TRBV20-1 and TRBJ2-2, with D tentatively TRBD2 (6 bases). The CDR3 length is 11 residues. Germline V CDR1 and CDR2: DFQATT, SNEGSKA (reference sequence). V lost 6 bases and J 7 bases, leaving 9 bases between the germline ends. CDR3 DNA: TGCAGTGCGCAGGGAGGCGGGGAGCTGTTTTTT. Protein sequence: CSAQGGGELFF.

In its sample, this clone was seen a few times. The gene calls are TRBV6-6 and TRBJ2-3; 9 nucleotides agree with TRBD1. J lost 7 bases, V lost 6 bases, and 11 bases had no gene match. From germline, CDR1 is MNHNY and CDR2 SVGAGI (reference sequence). The CDR3 has 15 residues. CDR3 protein: CASRQTGGIGNTQYF. CDR3 DNA: TGTGCCAGCAGGCAGACAGGGGGAATAGGGAATACGCAGTATTTT.

The chain employs TRBV6-1 and TRBJ2-2, with 8 positions matching TRBD2. The CDR3 sequence is 14 residues long. The germline V gene encodes CDR1 MNHNS and CDR2 SASEGT. J was trimmed by 6 bases and V by 6 bases; bases with no gene match: 6. CDR3 residues: CASRGEAGAGELFF. The CDR3 DNA sequence: TGTGCCAGCAGGGGGGAAGCGGGAGCCGGGGAGCTGTTTTTT.

This clone showed up just a few times. The chain carries TRBV7-2 and TRBJ1-5, with unresolved D. Germline CDR1 is SGHTA and CDR2 is FQGNSA. The CDR3 is 13 amino acids. V lost 5 bases and J 0 bases, leaving 5 bases between the germline ends. CDR3 sequence reads: CASSIHSNQPQHF. The CDR3 region has the DNA TGTGCCAGCAGCATTCATAGCAATCAGCCCCAGCATTTT.

The chain employs TRBV30 and TRBJ1-1; a possible D gene is TRBD1 (5 bases). V was trimmed by 0 bases and J by 0 bases, leaving 17 bases between them. CDR1 is GTSNPN and CDR2 is SVGIG in the germline V gene (reference sequence). The CDR3 consists of 17 residues. The CDR3 protein is CAWSVVFGGKMNTEAFF. In nucleotides, the CDR3 is TGTGCCTGGAGTGTAGTGTTCGGGGGGAAGATGAACACTGAAGCTTTCTTT.

This clone has just a few counts. The genes are TRBV29-1 and TRBJ1-1; D remains ambiguous. V was pared by 6 bases and J by 1 base, with 6 bases between. Germline assignment: CDR1 SQVTM and CDR2 ANQGSEA. This CDR3 has 11 residues. CDR3 nucleotides: TGCAGCGTGGGCGCGAACACTGAAGCTTTCTTT. As protein: CSVGANTEAFF. Looking up the rest from reference TRBV29-1 and TRBJ1-1 gives the full variable domain: SAVISQKPSRDICQRGTSLTIQCQVDSQVTMMFWYRQQPGQSLTLIATANQGSEATYESGFVIDKFPISRPNLTFSTLTVSNMSPEDSSIYLCSVGANTEAFFGQGTRLTVV.